This passage covers 6 T cell receptor beta chains from one sample sequenced in a study of CD8 T cells in Susac syndrome. RNA totalling roughly 0.45 to 1 ug underwent reverse transcription with random hexamers. Each CDR3 protein gets one entry after TCRdb re-called the immunoSEQ multiplex PCR reads with MiXCR. The sample has under 350,000 distinct CDR3 sequences, approximately 90% seen once. The sequenced sample was CD4+ T cells from PBMCs. The receptors come from a human donor with multiple sclerosis.

The V call is TRBV5-6, the J call TRBJ2-1; TRBD1 is a possible D gene (5 bases). The CDR3 is 14 amino acids. Germline V CDR1 and CDR2: SGHDT, YYEEEE. V lost 6 bases, J lost 2 bases, and 12 bases lay in between. In DNA form, the CDR3 reads TGTGCCAGCAAGGGGTGGACACCCTACAATGAGCAGTTCTTC. Protein product: CASKGWTPYNEQFF.

The rearrangement joins TRBV30 to TRBJ2-7, with 12 bases matching TRBD2. V lost 1 base and J lost 2; bases outside the gene matches: 3. This CDR3 has 15 amino acids. Germline CDR1 is GTSNPN and CDR2 is SVGIG (reference sequence). CDR3 amino acids: CAWSAGLAGPYEQYF. CDR3 nucleotide sequence: TGTGCCTGGAGTGCCGGACTAGCGGGACCCTACGAGCAGTACTTC.

This clonotype was recorded once. The V gene is TRBV19, the J gene TRBJ2-7; D gene ambiguous. CDR1 LNHDA and CDR2 SQIVND come from the germline V gene (reference sequence). V was clipped by 9 bases and J by 1 base, with 13 bases between them. The CDR3 extends over 13 amino acids. CDR3 amino acids: CASRQPPSYEQYF. CDR3 nucleotides: TGTGCCAGCCGACAACCCCCGTCCTACGAGCAGTACTTC.

The rearrangement links TRBV6-5 to TRBJ2-1; D uncertain. There are 13 residues in the CDR3. The germline gives CDR1 MNHEY, CDR2 SVGAGI. Trimming left V 5 bases short and J 9 bases short, with 14 bases between. As DNA, the CDR3 is TGTGCCAGCAGTCTTCGACCATTTGGTGAGCAGTTCTTC. This translates into CASSLRPFGEQFF.

This chain links TRBV29-1 with TRBJ1-1; D is undetermined. Germline V gives CDR1 SQVTM, CDR2 ANQGSEA. Trimming shortened V by 4 bases and J by 1 base, and 7 bases separated the two germline ends. The CDR3 has 12 residues. CDR3 residues: CSVVRGNTEAFF. The CDR3 bases are TGCAGCGTTGTGCGTGGGAACACTGAAGCTTTCTTT. The full variable domain, completed using reference TRBV29-1 and TRBJ1-1, is SAVISQKPSRDICQRGTSLTIQCQVDSQVTMMFWYRQQPGQSLTLIATANQGSEATYESGFVIDKFPISRPNLTFSTLTVSNMSPEDSSIYLCSVVRGNTEAFFGQGTRLTVV.

This chain joins TRBV12-3 or TRBV12-4 and TRBJ1-6; the D gene is possibly TRBD1 (5 bases). CDR3 size: 15 residues. V was clipped by 4 bases and J by 7 bases, with 14 bases between them. The CDR3 here is CASSSMRQSNSPLHF. CDR3 sequence (DNA): TGTGCCAGCAGTTCCATGAGACAGAGCAATTCACCCCTCCACTTT.